The clone carrying this T cell receptor beta chain was counted only a few times. The repertoire was sequenced with immunoSEQ multiplex PCR; TCRdb's copy has only in-frame clones and lacks some. The sample contains just over 70,000 clones, around 79% of which appear only once. The sample comes from a study of blood T cell repertoires in COVID-19. Study-level information: The analysed material was cDNA or gDNA that came from T cells, B-cell-depleted T cells, or PBMCs.

CDR3 length: 15 residues. Germline V gene sequence: CDR1 SGHNT, CDR2 YENEEA. V shed 1 base and J 3 bases; nucleotides not matched to a gene: 3. Sequencing was done on a sample of peripheral blood. The chain links TRBV11-3 to TRBJ2-1; 7 bases match TRBD1. This TCR came from a woman aged 70 to 79 with acute or convalescent COVID-19. CDR3 nucleotides: TGTGCCAGCAGCTTAGGACAGGGTTTCTACAATGAGCAGTTCTTC. Amino acids: CASSLGQGFYNEQFF.